The sequence of this T cell receptor beta chain was determined in a study of T cells in Graves' hyperthyroidism and ophthalmopathy. This clonotype was recorded a few times. There were TCR beta CDR3 regions amplified from RNA transcripts. The HTBI primer set served for first-round RT-PCR of the TCR CDR3. TCRdb analysed the multiplex PCR reads with MiXCR anew, one entry per CDR3 protein. The table records hundreds of thousands of distinct CDR3 sequences, 18% of them present only once. The CDR3 extends over 15 amino acids. CDR1 and CDR2 (germline): LNHDA, SQIVND (reference sequence). The ends were cut back, 4 bases at V and 0 bases at J, with 10 bases in the middle.

The clonotype was recovered from a woman aged 45-65 years with Graves' hyperthyroidism that later progressed to Graves' ophthalmopathy. Source material: blood. The chain couples TRBV19 to TRBJ2-1; possibly TRBD1 for D (6 bases). The CDR3 DNA reads as TGTGCCAGTAGTACGACAGGTAGCTCCTACAATGAGCAGTTCTTC. Translation gives CASSTTGSSYNEQFF.